The 9 T cell receptor beta chains listed next were all sequenced from one sample in a study of shared clonotypes between healthy human individuals. Profiled with immunoSEQ multiplex PCR; TCRdb holds only in-frame clones, not every one. The table shows about 380,000 clones, with approximately 97% occurring only once. Material for sequencing was memory CD8+ T cells sorted from blood. Subset defined: CD45RO+ cells pooled with CCR7-negative TemRA cells. These receptors all stem from a man aged 25-40 years in good health.

The genes are TRBV15 and TRBJ2-3; D tentatively fits TRBD1 or TRBD2 (5 bases each). The CDR3 has 14 residues. Looked up from germline, CDR1 is LNHNV and CDR2 is YYDKDF (reference sequence). Trimming shortened V by 0 bases and J by 3 bases, and 7 bases separated the two germline ends. The CDR3 sequence is CATSRDGGTDTQYF. DNA of the CDR3: TGTGCCACCAGCAGAGATGGGGGAACAGATACGCAGTATTTT.

This clone was detected once. The chain uses TRBV28 and TRBJ2-3; D possibly corresponds to TRBD1 (6 bases). The CDR3 loop spans 19 amino acids. Trimming stripped 3 bases from V and 0 bases from J, with 22 bases between. Per germline, CDR1 MDHEN and CDR2 SYDVKM. DNA of the CDR3: TGTGCCAGCAGTTTTGATCCCCGGACAGAACGTACTAGCACAGATACGCAGTATTTT. Its protein product is CASSFDPRTERTSTDTQYF. The variable domain in full, with the rest retrieved from reference TRBV28 and TRBJ2-3, is DVKVTQSSRYLVKRTGEKVFLECVQDMDHENMFWYRQDPGLGLRLIYFSYDVKMKEKGDIPEGYSVSREKKERFSLILESASTNQTSMYLCASSFDPRTERTSTDTQYFGPGTRLTVL.

The V gene is TRBV4-1, the J gene TRBJ2-1; either TRBD1 or TRBD2 may fit D (5 bases each). This CDR3 is built from 14 residues. V lost 1 base to trimming and J lost 2 bases, with 6 bases between them. In germline, CDR1 is MGHRA, CDR2 YSYEKL. CDR3 residues: CASSQGDAYNEQFF. Here the CDR3 DNA reads TGCGCCAGCAGCCAAGGGGACGCCTACAATGAGCAGTTCTTC.

CDR3 nucleotide sequence: TGTGCCAGCAGCAAAAGTCCGAGGGGGATCGTCGGCAATCAGCCCCAGCATTTT. Protein product: CASSKSPRGIVGNQPQHF. The V gene is TRBV21-1, the J gene TRBJ1-5; the DNA was not used to check the table's D call, TRBD1. TRBV21-1 is deemed a pseudogene. The CDR3 length is 18 residues.

The chain employs TRBV29-1 and TRBJ1-1; no reliable D call. The germline V and J ends were trimmed by 7 bases and 3 bases, with 21 bases remaining between them. CDR3 length: 15 residues. Germline CDR1 is SQVTM and CDR2 is ANQGSEA. DNA for the CDR3: TGCAGCGCCACCCCCATGGGCAGATGGGACACTGAAGCTTTCTTT. Protein product: CSATPMGRWDTEAFF. The full variable domain, completed using reference TRBV29-1 and TRBJ1-1, is SAVISQKPSRDICQRGTSLTIQCQVDSQVTMMFWYRQQPGQSLTLIATANQGSEATYESGFVIDKFPISRPNLTFSTLTVSNMSPEDSSIYLCSATPMGRWDTEAFFGQGTRLTVV.

The chain uses TRBV25-1 and TRBJ1-3; no reliable D call. CDR3 length: 15 amino acids. The germline CDR1 and CDR2 sequences are MGHDK and SYGVNS. Trimming removed 1 base at V and 8 bases at J, with 15 bases between. CDR3 in amino acids: CASSESRTHWDTIYF. The CDR3 coding sequence is TGTGCCAGCAGTGAATCGCGGACCCATTGGGACACCATATATTTT.

As DNA, the CDR3 is TGTGCCAGCACTACCCCACGTTTCAGGGTCACAGATACGCAGTATTTT. Translated, it gives CASTTPRFRVTDTQYF. The chain has TRBV28 and TRBJ2-3, with D maybe TRBD1 (5 bases). CDR3 length: 16 amino acids. Trimming pared 7 bases from V and 2 bases from J, leaving 19 bases between. Germline values: CDR1 MDHEN, CDR2 SYDVKM.

The chain joins TRBV27 to TRBJ2-3; 8 bases align to TRBD2. The CDR3 spans 16 residues. CDR1 and CDR2 (germline): MNHEY, SMNVEV (reference sequence). After removal of 3 bases from V and 3 bases from J, the junction contained 8 bases not matched to a gene. DNA for the CDR3: TGTGCCAGCAGTTTTCTTACTAGCGGTCATACAGATACGCAGTATTTT. Protein product: CASSFLTSGHTDTQYF.

The chain is built from TRBV19 and TRBJ2-1; 8 bases match TRBD2. The CDR3 sequence is 16 residues long. The V and J ends lost 3 bases and 0 bases, in that order; junction bases with no gene match: 4. CDR1 and CDR2 (germline): LNHDA, SQIVND (reference sequence). CDR3 residues: CASSIVSGSSYNEQFF. The CDR3 nucleotides read TGTGCCAGTAGTATTGTCAGCGGGAGCTCCTACAATGAGCAGTTCTTC.